The 24 T cell receptor beta chains listed next were all sequenced from one sample in a study of Tregs in tolerant kidney transplant recipients. Repertoires were generated with immunoSEQ multiplex PCR, while TCRdb's copy carries only in-frame clones and drops some. The sample has about 52,000 clones, and its top ten clones hold 0.8% to 1%. Sequenced material: CD4+ T cells from blood, taken before the transplant. These receptors were collected from a human donor who received a combined kidney and bone marrow transplant.

Worth noting for this clone: The CDR3 is cut off 3 residues early in the read; its end comes from the germline J gene. The V call is TRBV7-7, the J call TRBJ2-2; TRBD1 is a possible D gene (5 bases). CDR3 length equals 15 residues. Trimming cost V 8 bases and J 5 bases, with 18 bases left between them. CDR1 is SSHAT, CDR2 FNYEAQ, per germline (reference sequence). The CDR3 DNA, read in part, is TGTGCCAGCTCCCCTCGCGGCAGGGATACCGGGGAG. Translation: CASSPRGRDTGE. In full, the CDR3 is CASSPRGRDTGELFF.

With regard to this clone: The read comes to an end 3 residues before the CDR3 does, leaving the germline J gene to fill in the end. The rearrangement uses TRBV6-2 or TRBV6-3 and TRBJ2-2; perhaps TRBD1 as D (6 bases). The V gene's germline CDR1 is MNHEY and CDR2 SVGEGT. There are 13 residues in the CDR3. This CDR3 reads CASRGPQGSELFF. Partial CDR3 DNA: TGTGCCAGCAGGGGGCCTCAGGGGTCAGAG.

Points on this clone: The CDR3 end falls 3 residues outside the read, so it is completed with the germline J gene. The chain combines TRBV6-2 or TRBV6-3 with TRBJ2-7, with 10 bases lining up with TRBD2. J lost 0 bases, V lost 7 bases, and 6 bases had no gene match. Per the germline V gene, CDR1 is MNHEY and CDR2 is SVGEGT. The CDR3 has 15 amino acids. The CDR3 sequence: CASTMTSGPSYEQYF. CDR3 bases read: TGTGCCAGCACCATGACTAGCGGGCCCTCCTACGAG.

Concerning this clone itself: The CDR3 end falls 3 residues outside the read, so it is completed with the germline J gene. The gene calls are TRBV7-2 and TRBJ1-4, with a weak D call TRBD1 (5 bases). CDR3 length equals 11 residues. The germline CDR1 and CDR2 sequences are SGHTA and FQGNSA. The CDR3 reads CASSQGEELFF. The covered CDR3 bases are TGTGCCAGCAGCCAGGGAGAGGAA.

The CDR3 sequence: CASSRVHSYEQYF. The covered CDR3 bases are TGTGCCAGCAGCCGGGTCCACTCCTACGAG. The chain uses TRBV11-2 and TRBJ2-7; D unclear. The read terminates 3 residues before the CDR3 end, so the remaining end is supplied by the germline J gene. V was shortened by 5 bases and J by 0 bases, with 8 bases between the two germline ends. CDR1 SGHAT and CDR2 FQNNGV come from the germline V gene. This CDR3 has 13 residues.

CDR3 DNA, as far as it was read: TGTGCCAGCAGCTACTTCGGCAATCAGCCC. It specifies CASSYFGNQP. The full CDR3 sequence reads CASSYFGNQPQHF. The chain couples TRBV7-9 to TRBJ1-5; the D is unclear. The sequence runs out 3 residues before the end of the CDR3; the remainder is reconstructed from the germline J gene. The CDR3 has 13 amino acids. In germline, CDR1 is SEHNR, CDR2 FQNEAQ (reference sequence). V was clipped by 4 bases and J by 2 bases, with 6 bases between them.

As concerns this clone: The CDR3 extends 3 residues past the end of the read, so its final part is completed from the germline J gene. The V and J genes are TRBV5-1 and TRBJ1-2; D not resolved. This CDR3 comprises 13 residues. Germline CDR1 reads SGHRS; CDR2 reads YFSETQ. The sequenced CDR3 bases are TGCGCCAGCAGCTTGGAGGTCCAGGAGGGC. Amino acid sequence: CASSLEVQEG. From start to end, the CDR3 is CASSLEVQEGYTF.

Comment on this clone: The sequence runs out 3 residues before the end of the CDR3; the remainder is reconstructed from the germline J gene. This rearrangement joins TRBV7-2 to TRBJ2-3; D is undetermined. Germline CDR1 SGHTA, CDR2 FQGNSA. The CDR3 contains 13 residues. V was trimmed by 2 bases and J by 6 bases, leaving 9 bases between them. Incomplete CDR3 DNA: TGTGCCAGCAGCTTACCGGCGGTGGATACG. Amino acid sequence: CASSLPAVDT. The complete CDR3 reads CASSLPAVDTQYF.

Regarding this clone: The CDR3 is cut off 3 residues early in the read; its end comes from the germline J gene. V usage is TRBV5-1 and J usage is TRBJ1-2; 10 positions agree with TRBD1. The CDR3 totals 14 residues. In germline, CDR1 is SGHRS, CDR2 YFSETQ. The CDR3 here is CASSLEGGQGLYTF. The sequenced part of the CDR3 DNA is TGCGCCAGCAGCTTGGAGGGGGGACAGGGGTTA. Drawing the rest from reference TRBV5-1 and TRBJ1-2, the complete variable domain is KAGVTQTPRYLIKTRGQQVTLSCSPISGHRSVSWYQQTPGQGLQFLFEYFSETQRNKGNFPGRFSGRQFSNSRSEMNVSTLELGDSALYLCASSLEGGQGLYTFGSGTRLTVV.

The CDR3 spells CASSIPGTGRSYGYTF. CDR3 DNA, as far as it was read: TGTGCCAGTAGTATACCCGGGACAGGGCGGAGCTATGGC. The chain combines TRBV19 with TRBJ1-2; 9 bases match TRBD1. The read is 3 residues too short to cover the CDR3 end, so that end is filled in from the germline J gene. The CDR3 runs to 16 residues. The germline V gene has CDR1 LNHDA and CDR2 SQIVND (reference sequence). V was clipped by 2 bases and J by 4 bases; unmatched bases: 8. Variable domain in full (rest from reference TRBV19 and TRBJ1-2): DGGITQSPKYLFRKEGQNVTLSCEQNLNHDAMYWYRQDPGQGLRLIYYSQIVNDFQKGDIAEGYSVSREKKESFPLTVTSAQKNPTAFYLCASSIPGTGRSYGYTFGSGTRLTVV.

For this clone: The CDR3 is cut off 3 residues early in the read; its end comes from the germline J gene. The rearrangement links TRBV18 to TRBJ2-2; 7 bases fit TRBD1. The CDR3 extends over 14 amino acids. In germline, CDR1 is KGHSH, CDR2 LQKENI. CDR3 residues: CASSQEEMGQRLFF. The sequenced part of the CDR3 DNA is TGTGCCAGCTCACAAGAAGAAATGGGACAGAGG.

About this clone: The sequenced fragment ends 3 residues before the CDR3 boundary, so the rest is inferred from the germline J gene. The chain combines TRBV7-8 with TRBJ1-5; 7 positions match TRBD1. Germline V gives CDR1 SGHVS, CDR2 FQNEAQ. V shed 0 bases, J shed 5 bases, and the junction held 10 bases outside the gene matches. This CDR3 has 17 residues. CDR3 sequence reads: CASSLAGGGGAYQPQHF. The part of the CDR3 DNA that was read is TGTGCCAGCAGCTTAGCGGGGGGAGGGGGCGCATATCAGCCC. The full variable domain, rest sourced from reference TRBV7-8 and TRBJ1-5, is GAGVSQSPRYKVAKRGQDVALRCDPISGHVSLFWYQQALGQGPEFLTYFQNEAQLDKSGLPSDRFFAERPEGSVSTLKIQRTQQEDSAVYLCASSLAGGGGAYQPQHFGDGTRLSIL.

Points on this clone: Coverage ceases 3 residues before the CDR3 finishes, and the germline J gene fills in the end. The V and J genes are TRBV5-1 and TRBJ1-1; perhaps TRBD1 as D (5 bases). V was pared by 2 bases and J by 1 base, with 18 bases between. There are 17 residues in the CDR3. Germline V gives CDR1 SGHRS, CDR2 YFSETQ. The CDR3 bases that were read are TGCGCCAGCAGCTTCTTGGGAAGGGGTCTGGAGAACACTGAA. Amino acid sequence: CASSFLGRGLENTE. The entire CDR3 sequence reads CASSFLGRGLENTEAFF.

In regard to this clone: The CDR3 end lies 3 residues beyond the end of the read and is filled in from the germline J gene. The V call is TRBV2, the J call TRBJ1-6, with a possible D match to TRBD1 (6 bases). V was cut by 8 bases and J by 10 bases, with 18 bases left in between. CDR1 is SNHLY and CDR2 is FYNNEI in the germline V gene. CDR3 length equals 14 residues. CDR3 bases read: TGTGCCAGCGGCCAGGGGCTTCGTGGATCACCC. It specifies CASGQGLRGSP. The whole CDR3 sequence reads CASGQGLRGSPLHF.

In regard to this clone: The read falls 3 residues short of the CDR3 end, and the missing part is taken from the germline J gene. V and J are TRBV5-5 and TRBJ1-5; 9 bases align to TRBD1. From germline, CDR1 is SGHKS and CDR2 YYEKEE (reference sequence). The CDR3 has 14 residues. J was trimmed by 8 bases and V by 2 bases; bases with no gene match: 5. The CDR3 region is CASSLQGAREPQHF. The sequenced CDR3 bases are TGTGCCAGCAGCTTACAGGGGGCAAGGGAGCCC.

As concerns this clone: The missing CDR3 end, 3 residues past where the read stops, is filled in from the germline J gene. V usage is TRBV5-6 and J usage is TRBJ2-3, with D uncertain. V was clipped by 3 bases and J by 0 bases, with 5 bases between them. Germline lookup yields CDR1 SGHDT and CDR2 YYEEEE. The CDR3 spans 13 residues. This CDR3 reads CASSSSSTDTQYF. The covered CDR3 bases are TGTGCCAGCAGCTCCTCTAGCACAGATACG.

Regarding this clone: The CDR3 end lies 3 residues beyond the end of the read and is filled in from the germline J gene. This rearrangement joins TRBV5-1 to TRBJ1-3; 9 bases are shared with TRBD1. V shed 3 bases, J shed 3 bases, and the junction held 4 bases outside the gene matches. The germline V gene has CDR1 SGHRS and CDR2 YFSETQ. The CDR3 contains 15 residues. CDR3 bases read: TGCGCCAGCAGCTCTACGACAGGGGGTGGAAACACC. It translates to CASSSTTGGGNT. The CDR3 in full is CASSSTTGGGNTIYF.

With regard to this clone: The read terminates 3 residues ahead of where the CDR3 ends, so the germline J gene completes it. The chain combines TRBV7-9 with TRBJ1-2, with 7 bases matching TRBD1. Losses at the gene ends were 3 bases for V and 4 bases for J; bases not matched to a gene: 5. Germline CDR1 reads SEHNR; CDR2 reads FQNEAQ (reference sequence). This CDR3 is 14 amino acids long. The DNA read from the CDR3 is TGTGCCAGCAGCTTGAGTGGGACAGCCTATGGC. Its translation is CASSLSGTAYG. The full CDR3 is CASSLSGTAYGYTF.

Of note for this clone: The read terminates 3 residues before the CDR3 end, so the remaining end is supplied by the germline J gene. V and J are TRBV5-4 and TRBJ1-1; TRBD1 matches 9 bases. Trimming cost V 0 bases and J 4 bases; bases outside gene matches: 4. CDR1 and CDR2 (germline): SGHNT, YYREEE (reference sequence). The CDR3 consists of 15 residues. The CDR3 DNA, read in part, is TGTGCCAGCAGCTTGGGGGGACAGGGAGGCACTGAA. It codes for CASSLGGQGGTE. The complete CDR3 sequence is CASSLGGQGGTEAFF.

As for this clone: The read is 3 residues too short to cover the CDR3 end, so that end is filled in from the germline J gene. The chain recombines TRBV10-1 with TRBJ2-3; D is uncertain. The length of the CDR3 is 15 residues. Trimming left V 2 bases short and J 4 bases short, with 13 bases between. CDR1 and CDR2 from the germline V gene are WNHNN and SYGVQD (reference sequence). The CDR3 loop reads CASSEIRGLADTQYF. The sequenced CDR3 bases are TGCGCCAGCAGTGAGATCCGAGGTCTGGCAGATACG.

With regard to this clone: With the read ending 3 residues before the CDR3 end, the germline J gene is used to fill in that end. V usage is TRBV7-8 and J usage is TRBJ1-4; no definite D call. The length of the CDR3 is 13 residues. CDR1 and CDR2 (germline): SGHVS, FQNEAQ. The CDR3: CASSLAERGGLFF. The sequenced part of the CDR3 DNA is TGTGCCAGCAGCTTAGCGGAACGGGGTGGA.

On this clone: Read sequence stops 3 residues before the CDR3 end, and the germline J gene provides the missing end. V and J are TRBV2 and TRBJ2-5, with TRBD1 matching over 8 bases. With V trimmed by 8 bases and J by 5 bases, 1 base remained unmatched. There are 11 residues in the CDR3. In germline, CDR1 is SNHLY, CDR2 FYNNEI. The CDR3 DNA, read in part, is TGTGCCAGCCGACAGGGGGAGACC. It specifies CASRQGET. The full CDR3 is CASRQGETQYF.

About this clone: The read comes to an end 3 residues before the CDR3 does, leaving the germline J gene to fill in the end. The J gene is TRBJ1-4, the V gene TRBV12-3 or TRBV12-4; tentatively, D is TRBD1 (5 bases). Trimming pared 3 bases from V and 1 base from J, leaving 12 bases between. CDR3 length: 16 residues. The DNA read from the CDR3 is TGTGCCAGCAGTTTCCCCGGGGGAGGAACTAATGAAAAA. Its translation is CASSFPGGGTNEK. The entire CDR3 reads CASSFPGGGTNEKLFF.

The sequenced CDR3 bases are TGTGCCAGTAGTGATGACAGGATACTCAATGAG. Translated, it gives CASSDDRILNE. The whole CDR3 region reads CASSDDRILNEQFF. The rearrangement joins TRBV19 to TRBJ2-1; the D gene is possibly TRBD1 (6 bases). The read terminates 3 residues before the CDR3 end, so the remaining end is supplied by the germline J gene. Looked up from germline, CDR1 is LNHDA and CDR2 is SQIVND (reference sequence). Trimming pared 5 bases from V and 6 bases from J, leaving 14 bases between. CDR3 length: 14 amino acids.